The 3 T cell receptor beta chains listed next were all sequenced from one sample in a study of T cell clonality in common variable immunodeficiency (dated by TCRdb to about 2015). General conclusions and limits of the study: CVID TCRbeta sequences reportedly showed fewer deletions and N-nucleotide insertions and lacked highly modified clones with 13 or more V deletions.

No antigen is known for these receptors. Libraries were built with the immunoSEQ multiplex PCR assay. In its TCRdb copy, this immuneACCESS table keeps in-frame sequences only and misses some clones. Where compared with another copy, unresolved V genes explain less than half of these, and the others have no known cause. This sample was tabulated with roughly 34,000 clones, among which there are no singletons. The ten largest clones capture around 7% of the sample. The sequenced material came from peripheral blood mononuclear cells. The receptors here all came from a human donor with common variable immunodeficiency.

Concerning this clone: The CDR3 extends 3 residues past the end of the read, so its final part is completed from the germline J gene. This chain uses TRBV20-1 with TRBJ1-3; D is perhaps TRBD1 (5 bases). Trimming removed 5 bases from V and 0 bases from J, with 17 bases in between. In germline, CDR1 is DFQATT, CDR2 SNEGSKA (reference sequence). The CDR3 runs to 16 residues. The sequenced CDR3 bases are TGCAGTGCTGGGGGGAGGGGCAGCTACTCTGGAAACACC. Translating it yields CSAGGRGSYSGNT. The entire CDR3 protein is CSAGGRGSYSGNTIYF.

Details on this clone: With the read ending 3 residues before the CDR3 end, the germline J gene is used to fill in that end. J is TRBJ2-1 and V is TRBV19, with 7 bases aligning to TRBD2. Germline lookup yields CDR1 LNHDA and CDR2 SQIVND (reference sequence). The CDR3 contains 16 residues. After removal of 5 bases from V and 0 bases from J, the junction contained 7 bases not matched to a gene. The covered CDR3 bases are TGTGCCAGTAGTCCTTTCGGGGGGAGCTCCTACAATGAG. Translated, it gives CASSPFGGSSYNE. The whole CDR3 sequence is CASSPFGGSSYNEQFF.

This clone was recorded at least ten times. The read finishes 3 residues shy of the CDR3 end, and the germline J gene is used to complete it. This chain links TRBV2 with TRBJ2-7; possibly TRBD1 or TRBD2 for D (6 bases each). With 4 bases removed from V and 1 base from J, the gap between germline ends came to 14 bases. The germline gives CDR1 SNHLY, CDR2 FYNNEI. The length of the CDR3 is 15 residues. CDR3 loop: CASSVGRRGSYEQYF. CDR3 DNA (partial): TGTGCCAGCAGTGTAGGCCGGAGGGGGTCCTACGAG.